The clone carrying this T cell receptor (beta chain) came up many times. What it recognizes is unknown. TCRdb fed the 5' RACE reads into MiXCR, producing one record per CDR3 protein. Of hundreds of thousands of distinct CDR3 sequences in the sample, roughly 20% were seen once. This entry belongs to a study of T-cell memory formation after mild COVID-19. Study background: TCR clusters largely stayed donor specific.

The CDR3 length is 13 residues. The germline V and J ends were trimmed by 6 bases and 0 bases, with 5 bases remaining between them. Findings and limits, study-wide: CD4/CD8 balance held among clones contracting day 15 to 85, and later expanders leaned CD4+.

The chain couples TRBV12-3 or TRBV12-4 to TRBJ1-4; D gene ambiguous. The TCR was taken from a man aged 18-30 years who had mild COVID-19 (a few samples of this study predate the infection). Cell type and time point are not known. What was sequenced was PBMCs or a T cell subset sorted from them (not recorded which). The CDR3 loop reads CASRVSTNEKLFF. For the CDR3, the DNA is TGTGCCAGCAGGGTGTCAACTAATGAAAAACTGTTTTTT.